The 28 T cell receptor beta chains given below trace back to one sample, sequenced in a study of shared clonotypes between healthy human individuals. Profiling relied on immunoSEQ multiplex PCR, and the TCRdb table lists in-frame clones only, not all of them. Found here are about 2,500,000 clones, just over 90% of them singletons; the top ten hold 0.14%. Sequenced material: naive CD4+ T cells sorted from blood. Subset described: CD45RA+ positively selected. The receptor source for this set is a man between 18 and 35 years old in good health.

This chain connects TRBV30 to TRBJ2-7; 13 bases align to TRBD2. Germline V gene lookup returns CDR1 GTSNPN and CDR2 SVGIG (reference sequence). V dropped 0 bases and J dropped 1; count of bases not matched to a gene: 6. The CDR3 covers 17 residues. The DNA for the CDR3 is TGTGCCTGGAGTGTAAGTCTGACTAGCGGGGGGTCCTACGAGCAGTACTTC. Its protein is CAWSVSLTSGGSYEQYF.

The CDR3 protein is CASSPEQGRSPQHF. In DNA form, the CDR3 reads TGTGCCAGCAGCCCGGAACAGGGGAGGTCGCCCCAGCATTTT. The V gene is TRBV5-4, the J gene TRBJ1-5, with TRBD1 matching 7 bases. This CDR3 is 14 amino acids long. Germline V lookup: CDR1 SGHNT, CDR2 YYREEE (reference sequence). Trimming at V came to 4 bases and at J to 9 bases, leaving 10 bases not matched to a gene.

This clone was observed once. V gene TRBV7-9 combines with J gene TRBJ2-1, with 10 positions matching TRBD2. This CDR3 spans 17 amino acids. The V and J ends lost 5 bases and 7 bases, in that order; junction bases with no gene match: 14. Germline CDR1 SEHNR, CDR2 FQNEAQ (reference sequence). The chain's CDR3 is CASSTRLGLAGENEQFF. Here the CDR3 DNA reads TGTGCCAGCAGCACGCGATTGGGTCTAGCGGGAGAGAATGAGCAGTTCTTC.

The chain has TRBV7-8 and TRBJ1-1; D call uncertain. Germline CDR1 SGHVS, CDR2 FQNEAQ. Trimming removed 3 bases from V and 4 bases from J, with 9 bases in between. There are 13 residues in the CDR3. CDR3 DNA sequence: TGTGCCAGCAGCTTTGAACGGGGCACTGAAGCTTTCTTT. It specifies CASSFERGTEAFF.

The chain joins TRBV7-6 to TRBJ2-7; no clear D gene. The CDR3 is 12 amino acids. Germline loops: CDR1 SGHVS, CDR2 FNYEAQ. Trimming took off 4 bases at V and 3 bases at J, with 7 bases between the two ends. In DNA, the CDR3 is TGTGCCAGCAGCTCGTCAGACTACGAGCAGTACTTC. Its protein is CASSSSDYEQYF.

This chain links TRBV7-2 with TRBJ2-5; D may be TRBD1 (6 bases). V dropped 5 bases and J dropped 2 bases, with 12 bases sitting between them. Germline loops: CDR1 SGHTA, CDR2 FQGNSA. The CDR3 contains 14 residues. The CDR3 sequence is CASSITGLQETQYF. The CDR3 DNA follows: TGTGCCAGCAGCATAACAGGGTTGCAAGAGACCCAGTACTTC.

This sequence joins TRBV11-2 and TRBJ1-5; no clear D. Between the trimmed V and J ends, which lost 0 bases and 9 bases, there was a span of 15 bases. The CDR3 length is 15 residues. In germline, CDR1 is SGHAT, CDR2 FQNNGV. CDR3 sequence: CASSLDQFSDRPQHF. The CDR3 nucleotides are TGTGCCAGCAGCTTAGATCAGTTCAGCGATCGGCCCCAGCATTTT.

The rearrangement uses TRBV6-5 and TRBJ1-1; D uncertain. V lost 2 bases and J 1 base, leaving 11 bases between the germline ends. Germline-derived CDR1 and CDR2 are MNHEY and SVGAGI. This CDR3 is 15 amino acids long. CDR3 sequence: CASSYRQETNTEAFF. CDR3 coding DNA: TGTGCCAGCAGTTACAGGCAGGAGACGAACACTGAAGCTTTCTTT.

The chain employs TRBV5-1 and TRBJ2-1; 9 bases map to TRBD2. Germline CDR1 SGHRS, CDR2 YFSETQ. The CDR3 spans 15 residues. V lost 4 bases to trimming and J lost 4 bases; unmatched junction nucleotides: 6. The CDR3 nucleotides read TGCGCCAGCAGCCTCCAACTAGCGGGTTACAATGAGCAGTTCTTC. The encoded protein is CASSLQLAGYNEQFF.

The CDR3 sequence is CASSPMGKYTEAFF. The CDR3 nucleotides are TGTGCCAGCAGTCCGATGGGGAAATACACTGAAGCTTTCTTT. The chain uses TRBV28 and TRBJ1-1; D is uncertain. This CDR3 has 14 residues. The V and J ends lost 5 bases and 3 bases respectively, with 13 bases between them. CDR1 MDHEN and CDR2 SYDVKM come from the germline V gene. Filled out from reference TRBV28 and TRBJ1-1, the complete variable domain reads DVKVTQSSRYLVKRTGEKVFLECVQDMDHENMFWYRQDPGLGLRLIYFSYDVKMKEKGDIPEGYSVSREKKERFSLILESASTNQTSMYLCASSPMGKYTEAFFGQGTRLTVV.

This chain uses TRBV11-2 with TRBJ2-7, with a tentative D call TRBD1 (6 bases). The V end was cut by 5 bases, the J end by 1 base, with 18 bases between. This CDR3 spans 16 amino acids. Germline CDR1 is SGHAT and CDR2 is FQNNGV. This CDR3 reads CASSQEGPGESYEQYF. The CDR3 nucleotides are TGTGCCAGCAGCCAAGAGGGGCCAGGGGAGTCCTACGAGCAGTACTTC.

The chain couples TRBV7-9 to TRBJ1-4; 7 bases map to TRBD1. There are 19 residues in the CDR3. Trimming took 2 bases from V and 1 from J; bases not matched to a gene: 13. CDR1 and CDR2 from the germline V gene are SEHNR and FQNEAQ (reference sequence). CDR3 loop: CASSLPDYRTGLTNEKLFF. The CDR3 DNA reads as TGTGCCAGCAGCTTACCCGATTATAGGACAGGATTAACTAATGAAAAACTGTTTTTT.

The rearrangement joins TRBV19 to TRBJ1-6, with 10 bases lining up with TRBD1. The germline gives CDR1 LNHDA, CDR2 SQIVND (reference sequence). The CDR3 is made up of 15 amino acids. V lost 5 bases, J lost 5 bases, and 3 bases stayed unmatched. CDR3 DNA: TGTGCCAGTAGTTCGGACAGGGGGGATAATTCACCCCTCCACTTT. As protein: CASSSDRGDNSPLHF.

The chain is built from TRBV20-1 and TRBJ2-1; D unclear. The CDR3 extends over 11 amino acids. Trimming pared 3 bases from V and 6 bases from J, leaving 6 bases between. Germline V lookup: CDR1 DFQATT, CDR2 SNEGSKA (reference sequence). The CDR3 DNA is TGCAGTGCTAGTACTCCCAATGAGCAGTTCTTC. Translation: CSASTPNEQFF.

Note on this clone: The sample holds other DNA sequences that translate to the same CDR3. V gene TRBV6-5 combines with J gene TRBJ2-2; D remains ambiguous. From germline, CDR1 is MNHEY and CDR2 SVGAGI. There are 12 residues in the CDR3. Trimming pared 4 bases from V and 0 bases from J, leaving 0 bases between. In DNA form, the CDR3 reads TGTGCCAGCAGTTCGAACACCGGGGAGCTGTTTTTT. Translating gives CASSSNTGELFF.

V gene TRBV2 combines with J gene TRBJ1-2; D is unresolved. The CDR3 is 13 amino acids. CDR1 is SNHLY and CDR2 is FYNNEI in the germline V gene. CDR3 region: CAASLSANYGYTF. The CDR3, as DNA: TGTGCAGCAAGCCTGTCAGCTAACTATGGCTACACCTTC.

The chain combines TRBV11-2 with TRBJ2-2; D is uncertain. The germline V gene encodes CDR1 SGHAT and CDR2 FQNNGV. With 5 bases removed from V and 6 bases from J, the gap between germline ends came to 10 bases. This CDR3 has 13 residues. The CDR3 loop reads CASSRWSSGELFF. For the CDR3, the DNA is TGTGCCAGCAGCCGTTGGTCATCCGGGGAGCTGTTTTTT.

The chain links TRBV25-1 to TRBJ2-7; TRBD2 matches 8 bases. CDR1 and CDR2 from the germline V gene are MGHDK and SYGVNS. J lost 5 bases, V lost 4 bases, and 10 bases had no gene match. The CDR3 spans 15 residues. The chain's CDR3 is CASSGSGGAWDEQYF. The DNA for the CDR3 is TGTGCCAGCAGTGGGTCCGGGGGGGCGTGGGACGAGCAGTACTTC.

The chain couples TRBV6-6 to TRBJ1-1; maybe TRBD1 (5 bases). V was shortened by 1 base and J by 3 bases, with 9 bases between the two germline ends. CDR1 and CDR2 from the germline V gene are MNHNY and SVGAGI (reference sequence). The CDR3 has 14 amino acids. CDR3 sequence: CASSYFGADTEAFF. DNA for the CDR3: TGTGCCAGCAGTTACTTTGGGGCGGACACTGAAGCTTTCTTT.

The CDR3 coding sequence is TGTGCCAGCAGCGTAGGGCCGGTCCACGGCTACACCTTC. Translating gives CASSVGPVHGYTF. This rearrangement joins TRBV9 to TRBJ1-2; D gene ambiguous. CDR3 length: 13 residues. The germline gives CDR1 SGDLS, CDR2 YYNGEE. V shed 0 bases and J shed 8 bases, with 11 bases lying between them.

To note about this clone: Germline is not matched at one junction end, which may reflect a read error. The rearrangement joins TRBV5-1 to TRBJ2-5, with a tentative D call TRBD1 (6 bases). The CDR3 has 14 amino acids. The germline V gene encodes CDR1 SGHRS and CDR2 YFSETQ. The DNA of the CDR3 is TGCGCCGGCAGCTTGGGGACATACCAAGAGACCCAGTACTTC. This translates into CAGSLGTYQETQYF.

As to this clone: At the DNA level, this CDR3 is encoded by other sequences in the same sample as well. This rearrangement joins TRBV7-2 to TRBJ1-2; D gene ambiguous. The germline gives CDR1 SGHTA, CDR2 FQGNSA. With 1 base removed from V and 2 bases from J, the gap between germline ends came to 8 bases. This CDR3 has 14 residues. In nucleotides, the CDR3 is TGTGCCAGCAGCTTAGTTTCAGGAAACTATGGCTACACCTTC. This sequence encodes CASSLVSGNYGYTF.

The rearrangement links TRBV6-6 to TRBJ1-6, with D hard to call. The CDR3 extends over 16 amino acids. Germline V gives CDR1 MNHNY, CDR2 SVGAGI (reference sequence). V lost 2 bases and J 9 bases, leaving 17 bases between the germline ends. This chain's CDR3 is CASSYPDEGGISPLHF. The CDR3 DNA follows: TGTGCCAGCAGTTACCCCGACGAGGGTGGGATTTCACCCCTCCACTTT.

The chain joins TRBV4-1 to TRBJ2-7; D possibly corresponds to TRBD1 (6 bases). The CDR3 runs 15 residues. The V end lost 4 bases, the J end lost 0 bases, and 13 bases lay between the germline ends. Germline CDR1 MGHRA, CDR2 YSYEKL. CDR3 coding DNA: TGCGCCAGCAGCCTTGAGACAGGCTACTCCTACGAGCAGTACTTC. It is translated as CASSLETGYSYEQYF.

The J gene is TRBJ1-1, the V gene TRBV7-2, with D uncertain. CDR3 size: 14 residues. V was clipped by 0 bases and J by 8 bases, with 13 bases between them. Germline V gene lookup returns CDR1 SGHTA and CDR2 FQGNSA. In DNA form, the CDR3 reads TGTGCCAGCAGCTTAGCGTTGTCTCCGAGAGAAGCTTTCTTT. Amino acid sequence: CASSLALSPREAFF.

The chain joins TRBV5-5 to TRBJ2-3; D ambiguous. This CDR3 contains 14 residues. V was shortened by 5 bases and J by 2 bases, with 12 bases between the two germline ends. Germline lookup yields CDR1 SGHKS and CDR2 YYEKEE (reference sequence). CDR3 loop: CASSSSGHTDTQYF. Here the CDR3 DNA reads TGTGCCAGCAGTTCCTCGGGCCACACAGATACGCAGTATTTT.

V gene TRBV14 combines with J gene TRBJ2-1; D gene ambiguous. CDR1 SGHDN and CDR2 FVKESK come from the germline V gene. This CDR3 contains 13 residues. Trimming cost V 0 bases and J 9 bases, with 9 bases left between them. The CDR3, as DNA: TGTGCCAGCAGCCAAGATCGGAAAGGTGAGCAGTTCTTC. It yields the protein CASSQDRKGEQFF.

This clone was detected only once. The CDR3 DNA reads TGTGCCAGCGGAAACAGGGTCCTCAAAAACATTCAGTACTTC. Translation gives CASGNRVLKNIQYF. The chain has TRBV28 and TRBJ2-4, with a weak D call TRBD1 (6 bases). The CDR3 consists of 14 residues. V gave up 8 bases and J gave up 3 bases, with 14 bases separating them. Germline V gene sequence: CDR1 MDHEN, CDR2 SYDVKM.